This record concerns one TCR beta chain sequence. This sample was included in a study of blood T cell repertoires in COVID-19. Study in general: Specimens from acute and convalescent COVID-19 originated in the United States, Italy and Spain. PBMCs, B-cell-depleted T cells, or T cells were the source of the cDNA or gDNA that made up the material.

The J segment lost 2 bases and the V segment lost 8 bases, leaving 9 bases of the junction unmatched. Germline V gene sequence: CDR1 MNHNS, CDR2 SASEGT. This CDR3 has 15 residues. Under the authors' procedure: Scientists estimated how many nucleated cells there were by amplifying reference gene primers. This table comes from immunoSEQ multiplex PCR, and its TCRdb copy is limited to in-frame clones, with some not included. Clonal size and the V and J genes are those of that table, whereas D and trimming came from the DNA. The data hold about 170,000 clones, with 85% observed a single time. The V gene is TRBV6-1, the J gene TRBJ2-7; 10 nucleotides align to TRBD2. The TCR sequence derives from a human donor with acute or convalescent COVID-19. The donor label of this sample is uncertain. The specimen was peripheral blood. The CDR3 sequence is CASWTSGGATYEQYF. DNA for the CDR3: TGTGCCAGCTGGACAAGCGGGGGGGCCACCTACGAGCAGTACTTC.